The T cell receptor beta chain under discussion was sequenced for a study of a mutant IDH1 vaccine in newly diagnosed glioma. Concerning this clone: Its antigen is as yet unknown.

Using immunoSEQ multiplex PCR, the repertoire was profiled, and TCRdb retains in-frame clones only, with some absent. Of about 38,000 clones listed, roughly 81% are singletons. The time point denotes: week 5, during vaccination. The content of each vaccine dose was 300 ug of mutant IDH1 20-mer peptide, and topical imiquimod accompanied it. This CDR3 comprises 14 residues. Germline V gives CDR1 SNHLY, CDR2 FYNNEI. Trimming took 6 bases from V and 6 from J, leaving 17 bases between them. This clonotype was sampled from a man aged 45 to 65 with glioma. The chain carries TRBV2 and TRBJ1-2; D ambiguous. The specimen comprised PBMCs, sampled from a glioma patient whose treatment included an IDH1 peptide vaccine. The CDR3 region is CASRVQDRGDGYTF. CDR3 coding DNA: TGTGCCAGCAGGGTTCAGGACCGAGGTGATGGCTACACCTTC.